Below, one T cell receptor beta chain is given with its context. This entry belongs to a study of OX40 agonist ivuxolimab in advanced cancers. Profiled with immunoSEQ multiplex PCR; TCRdb holds only in-frame clones, not every one. Found here are about 20,000 clones, about 80% of them singletons; the top ten hold approximately 22%. CDR1 is MNHEY, CDR2 SVGAGI, per germline. The length of the CDR3 is 13 residues. V shed 0 bases and J shed 8 bases, with 7 bases lying between them. This receptor was taken from an adult with an advanced solid tumor such as melanoma, head and neck, liver or kidney cancer. This rearrangement joins TRBV6-5 to TRBJ2-2; D uncertain. The source material was CD4+ or CD8+ T cells sorted from blood, sampled in a trial of the OX40 agonist ivuxolimab. CDR3 loop: CASSYSRVGELFF. CDR3 DNA sequence: TGTGCCAGCAGTTACTCCCGTGTTGGGGAGCTGTTTTTT.